The 25 T cell receptor beta chains presented below share a single source sample, sequenced in a study of blood T cells in healthy people across ages. Using a J-beta primer mix together with a sample-barcoded 5' primer, a second PCR was run for about 6 to 11 cycles. Using its own MiXCR run on the 5' RACE reads, TCRdb lists one record per CDR3 protein. The table has almost 300,000 distinct CDR3 sequences, less than 30% seen once. The specimen sequenced was blood. The receptors stem from a woman between 70 and 85 years old in good health.

The table lists this clonotype with a few counts. The V call is TRBV5-1, the J call TRBJ2-5; D remains ambiguous. Gene TRBJ2-1 matches the end of the DNA better, so the J call may be wrong. The CDR3 runs to 12 residues. Germline CDR1 reads SGHRS; CDR2 reads YFSETQ. CDR3 sequence (DNA): TGCGCCAGCACGAGAGACCGTGGTGAGCAGTTCTTC. Protein: CASTRDRGEQFF.

This clonotype was counted between two and nine times. This chain links TRBV20-1 with TRBJ2-5; TRBD2 matches 12 bases. TRBJ2-7 matches the DNA end more closely, so the J call is doubtful. The CDR3 sequence is 14 residues long. Per the germline V gene, CDR1 is DFQATT and CDR2 is SNEGSKA (reference sequence). The CDR3 sequence is CSAIRTSGTYEQYF. CDR3 in DNA: TGCAGTGCAATCAGGACTAGCGGGACTTACGAGCAGTACTTC.

This clonotype was counted between two and nine times. The chain joins TRBV6-5 to TRBJ2-1, with D possibly TRBD2 on 6 matching bases. Germline CDR1 and CDR2: MNHEY and SVGAGI. The length of the CDR3 is 15 residues. Trimming pared 2 bases from V and 2 bases from J, leaving 10 bases between. In nucleotides, the CDR3 is TGTGCCAGCAGTTACCGGGACTCAACCTACAATGAGCAGTTCTTC. It yields the protein CASSYRDSTYNEQFF.

This chain connects TRBV29-1 to TRBJ2-5; D perhaps matches TRBD1 (5 bases). Near its end, the DNA agrees better with TRBJ2-7, so the J call may be wrong. The CDR3 contains 12 residues. Germline V gene sequence: CDR1 SQVTM, CDR2 ANQGSEA. The CDR3 protein is CSVEDGASEQYF. CDR3 DNA sequence: TGCAGCGTTGAGGATGGGGCCTCCGAGCAGTACTTC.

This clonotype was recorded a few times. V gene TRBV28 combines with J gene TRBJ1-5; TRBD1 is a possible D gene (5 bases). Per germline, CDR1 MDHEN and CDR2 SYDVKM. The CDR3 has 14 amino acids. V was trimmed by 5 bases and J by 2 bases, leaving 10 bases between them. The CDR3 sequence is CASSGVGGNQPQHF. The CDR3 nucleotides are TGTGCCAGCAGTGGGGTAGGGGGCAATCAGCCCCAGCATTTT.

The J gene is TRBJ2-1, the V gene TRBV7-6, with 7 bases matching TRBD2. V was pared by 3 bases and J by 9 bases, with 14 bases of the junction left unmatched. The CDR3 length is 16 residues. Per germline, CDR1 SGHVS and CDR2 FNYEAQ. CDR3 region: CASSFPPPTSVGEQFF. CDR3 coding DNA: TGTGCCAGCAGCTTTCCCCCTCCTACTAGCGTGGGTGAGCAGTTCTTC.

The chain recombines TRBV5-1 with TRBJ1-1; D unresolved. Germline CDR1 SGHRS, CDR2 YFSETQ. The CDR3 runs to 13 residues. Trimming pared 2 bases from V and 2 bases from J, leaving 7 bases between. In DNA, the CDR3 is TGCGCCAGCAGCTTCATCGTAAACACTGAAGCTTTCTTT. Translated, it gives CASSFIVNTEAFF.

V gene TRBV6-6 combines with J gene TRBJ1-2; 7 nucleotides agree with TRBD1. V gave up 6 bases and J gave up 2 bases; unmatched junction bases: 12. The CDR3 has 16 residues. The germline V gene has CDR1 MNHNY and CDR2 SVGAGI (reference sequence). CDR3 loop: CASSRPSDRHNYGYTF. CDR3 bases: TGTGCCAGCAGCCGGCCTTCGGACAGGCACAACTATGGCTACACCTTC.

V usage is TRBV3-1 and J usage is TRBJ2-1; TRBD1 might be the D (6 bases). CDR1 and CDR2 from the germline V gene are LGHDT and YNNKEL (reference sequence). The V gene lost 4 bases and the J gene lost 9 bases, with 10 bases spanning the gap. This CDR3 has 12 amino acids. CDR3 in amino acids: CASSLMGAEQFF. In DNA, the CDR3 is TGTGCCAGCAGCCTTATGGGGGCTGAGCAGTTCTTC.

The V and J genes are TRBV20-1 and TRBJ2-4, with TRBD2 identical over 11 bases. CDR3 length equals 14 residues. The germline gives CDR1 DFQATT, CDR2 SNEGSKA (reference sequence). The trim removed 8 bases at V and 1 base at J, leaving 4 bases unmatched. The CDR3 is CSSRTSGAKNIQYF. Here the CDR3 DNA reads TGCAGTTCCCGGACTAGCGGGGCCAAAAACATTCAGTACTTC.

The chain links TRBV5-1 to TRBJ2-1, with D unresolved. Trimming left V 4 bases short and J 6 bases short, with 11 bases between. Germline V gene sequence: CDR1 SGHRS, CDR2 YFSETQ. The CDR3 runs to 13 residues. CDR3 protein: CASSASNANEQFF. The CDR3 DNA sequence: TGCGCCAGCAGCGCATCTAACGCCAATGAGCAGTTCTTC.

The sample holds one count of this clonotype. V is TRBV24-1 and J is TRBJ2-2; D is perhaps TRBD2 (5 bases). Germline V gene data show CDR1 as KGHDR and CDR2 as SFDVKD. The CDR3 is 11 residues long. V dropped 9 bases and J dropped 6 bases, with 7 bases sitting between them. This CDR3 is CATAGAGELFF. CDR3 in DNA: TGTGCCACCGCCGGGGCCGGGGAGCTGTTTTTT.

The rearrangement links TRBV4-3 to TRBJ2-3; D is unclear. The CDR3 length is 14 residues. The germline V and J ends were trimmed by 5 bases and 4 bases, with 13 bases remaining between them. Germline CDR1 reads LGHNA; CDR2 reads YSLEER. CDR3 in DNA: TGCGCCAGCAGCATCGAGCAGCAAGCAGATACGCAGTATTTT. It encodes CASSIEQQADTQYF.

A few counts support this clonotype. Since a much larger clone is just one base distant, this may be a read error. V and J are TRBV6-6 and TRBJ1-4; 9 nucleotides match TRBD1. The V gene's germline CDR1 is MNHNY and CDR2 SVGAGI (reference sequence). CDR3 size: 16 residues. CDR3 coding DNA: TGTGCCAACAGTTACTCCGGGACAGGGAATAATGAAAAACTGTTTTTT. Translation: CANSYSGTGNNEKLFF.

Worth noting for this clonotype: A clone one base away is much larger, so this may be a read error. The conserved final phenylalanine or tryptophan is absent from the CDR3, which likely points to a read error. The rearrangement joins TRBV5-5 to TRBJ2-6, with D possibly being TRBD1 (5 bases). Germline V CDR1 and CDR2: SGHKS, YYEKEE (reference sequence). V was pared by 0 bases and J by 4 bases, with 14 bases between. CDR3 length: 17 amino acids. The CDR3 nucleotides are TGTGCCAGCAGCTTGGGACTCAGGGTAGAAGGGGCCAACGTCCTGACTTGC. This sequence encodes CASSLGLRVEGANVLTC.

J is TRBJ2-1 and V is TRBV20-1; tentatively, D is TRBD2 (6 bases). V was clipped by 0 bases and J by 0 bases, with 9 bases between them. Germline CDR1 and CDR2: DFQATT and SNEGSKA (reference sequence). The CDR3 is 15 residues long. The CDR3 DNA reads as TGCAGTGCTAGAGATACCGGGAGCTCCTACAATGAGCAGTTCTTC. Protein sequence: CSARDTGSSYNEQFF.

V and J are TRBV28 and TRBJ2-2; D remains unclear. The V end lost 2 bases, the J end lost 1 base, and 11 bases lay between the germline ends. The CDR3 sequence is 16 residues long. From germline, CDR1 is MDHEN and CDR2 SYDVKM. The CDR3 bases are TGTGCCAGCAGTTTAGGATTCGCTGGGAACACCGGGGAGCTGTTTTTT. Protein product: CASSLGFAGNTGELFF.

This clonotype was detected only a few times. The chain employs TRBV7-8 and TRBJ2-1, with 9 bases that match TRBD1. The V gene's germline CDR1 is SGHVS and CDR2 FQNEAQ. The CDR3 sequence is 17 residues long. After removal of 6 bases from V and 0 bases from J, the junction contained 9 bases not matched to a gene. The CDR3 reads CASSKQGALSSYNEQFF. The CDR3 DNA sequence: TGTGCCAGCAGTAAACAGGGGGCCCTAAGCTCCTACAATGAGCAGTTCTTC.

The rearrangement links TRBV29-1 to TRBJ2-5, with D hard to call. Trimming stripped 8 bases from V and 2 bases from J, with 15 bases between. The germline CDR1 and CDR2 sequences are SQVTM and ANQGSEA. The CDR3 has 13 amino acids. CDR3 nucleotides: TGCAGCTCTCTTCGTGGCGGTCAAGAGACCCAGTACTTC. This codes for CSSLRGGQETQYF.

This clonotype turned up a few times. V gene TRBV12-3 or TRBV12-4 combines with J gene TRBJ1-2; TRBD1 is a possible D gene (5 bases). V dropped 5 bases and J dropped 8 bases, with 12 bases sitting between them. The CDR3 is 12 residues long. CDR3 bases: TGTGCCAGCAGTCAGGGTCTAAACGGCTACACCTTC. Protein sequence: CASSQGLNGYTF.

This clonotype occurred a few times. This chain connects TRBV9 to TRBJ2-3; D unclear. V was pared by 7 bases and J by 0 bases, with 9 bases between. This CDR3 has 13 residues. Germline CDR1 SGDLS, CDR2 YYNGEE. DNA for the CDR3: TGTGCCAGCGCCAGGTATAGCACAGATACGCAGTATTTT. Translation: CASARYSTDTQYF.

This clonotype was seen a handful of times. The chain couples TRBV11-2 to TRBJ2-5, with 7 positions matching TRBD2. CDR1 and CDR2 from the germline V gene are SGHAT and FQNNGV. The CDR3 is made up of 14 amino acids. Germline trimming cut 2 bases from V and 3 bases from J; bases unmatched to any gene: 3. The CDR3 region is CASSLRGREETQYF. In DNA form, the CDR3 reads TGTGCCAGCAGCTTACGTGGGAGGGAAGAGACCCAGTACTTC.

The chain uses TRBV20-1 and TRBJ1-2; D remains unclear. V was trimmed by 0 bases and J by 6 bases, leaving 5 bases between them. The CDR3 length is 11 residues. Germline V gene sequence: CDR1 DFQATT, CDR2 SNEGSKA (reference sequence). The CDR3 loop reads CSAREDNGYTF. The DNA of the CDR3 is TGCAGTGCTAGAGAGGATAATGGCTACACCTTC.

The table lists this clonotype with a few counts. The rearrangement joins TRBV6-1 to TRBJ1-1, with D possibly being TRBD1 (5 bases). The CDR3 is 16 residues long. V was shortened by 1 base and J by 5 bases, with 17 bases between the two germline ends. The V gene's germline CDR1 is MNHNS and CDR2 SASEGT. The chain's CDR3 is CASSEGWGGLVTEAFF. The CDR3 DNA reads as TGTGCCAGCAGTGAAGGCTGGGGGGGGTTAGTGACTGAAGCTTTCTTT.

The CDR3 loop reads CASSLNAIGALYEQYF. The CDR3 DNA reads as TGTGCCAGCAGCTTAAATGCCATAGGGGCCCTCTACGAGCAGTACTTC. The V and J genes are TRBV7-2 and TRBJ2-5, with a weak D call TRBD1 (5 bases). The DNA end lines up better with TRBJ2-7; the J call may be wrong. Germline CDR1 and CDR2: SGHTA and FQGNSA. The CDR3 is made up of 16 amino acids.